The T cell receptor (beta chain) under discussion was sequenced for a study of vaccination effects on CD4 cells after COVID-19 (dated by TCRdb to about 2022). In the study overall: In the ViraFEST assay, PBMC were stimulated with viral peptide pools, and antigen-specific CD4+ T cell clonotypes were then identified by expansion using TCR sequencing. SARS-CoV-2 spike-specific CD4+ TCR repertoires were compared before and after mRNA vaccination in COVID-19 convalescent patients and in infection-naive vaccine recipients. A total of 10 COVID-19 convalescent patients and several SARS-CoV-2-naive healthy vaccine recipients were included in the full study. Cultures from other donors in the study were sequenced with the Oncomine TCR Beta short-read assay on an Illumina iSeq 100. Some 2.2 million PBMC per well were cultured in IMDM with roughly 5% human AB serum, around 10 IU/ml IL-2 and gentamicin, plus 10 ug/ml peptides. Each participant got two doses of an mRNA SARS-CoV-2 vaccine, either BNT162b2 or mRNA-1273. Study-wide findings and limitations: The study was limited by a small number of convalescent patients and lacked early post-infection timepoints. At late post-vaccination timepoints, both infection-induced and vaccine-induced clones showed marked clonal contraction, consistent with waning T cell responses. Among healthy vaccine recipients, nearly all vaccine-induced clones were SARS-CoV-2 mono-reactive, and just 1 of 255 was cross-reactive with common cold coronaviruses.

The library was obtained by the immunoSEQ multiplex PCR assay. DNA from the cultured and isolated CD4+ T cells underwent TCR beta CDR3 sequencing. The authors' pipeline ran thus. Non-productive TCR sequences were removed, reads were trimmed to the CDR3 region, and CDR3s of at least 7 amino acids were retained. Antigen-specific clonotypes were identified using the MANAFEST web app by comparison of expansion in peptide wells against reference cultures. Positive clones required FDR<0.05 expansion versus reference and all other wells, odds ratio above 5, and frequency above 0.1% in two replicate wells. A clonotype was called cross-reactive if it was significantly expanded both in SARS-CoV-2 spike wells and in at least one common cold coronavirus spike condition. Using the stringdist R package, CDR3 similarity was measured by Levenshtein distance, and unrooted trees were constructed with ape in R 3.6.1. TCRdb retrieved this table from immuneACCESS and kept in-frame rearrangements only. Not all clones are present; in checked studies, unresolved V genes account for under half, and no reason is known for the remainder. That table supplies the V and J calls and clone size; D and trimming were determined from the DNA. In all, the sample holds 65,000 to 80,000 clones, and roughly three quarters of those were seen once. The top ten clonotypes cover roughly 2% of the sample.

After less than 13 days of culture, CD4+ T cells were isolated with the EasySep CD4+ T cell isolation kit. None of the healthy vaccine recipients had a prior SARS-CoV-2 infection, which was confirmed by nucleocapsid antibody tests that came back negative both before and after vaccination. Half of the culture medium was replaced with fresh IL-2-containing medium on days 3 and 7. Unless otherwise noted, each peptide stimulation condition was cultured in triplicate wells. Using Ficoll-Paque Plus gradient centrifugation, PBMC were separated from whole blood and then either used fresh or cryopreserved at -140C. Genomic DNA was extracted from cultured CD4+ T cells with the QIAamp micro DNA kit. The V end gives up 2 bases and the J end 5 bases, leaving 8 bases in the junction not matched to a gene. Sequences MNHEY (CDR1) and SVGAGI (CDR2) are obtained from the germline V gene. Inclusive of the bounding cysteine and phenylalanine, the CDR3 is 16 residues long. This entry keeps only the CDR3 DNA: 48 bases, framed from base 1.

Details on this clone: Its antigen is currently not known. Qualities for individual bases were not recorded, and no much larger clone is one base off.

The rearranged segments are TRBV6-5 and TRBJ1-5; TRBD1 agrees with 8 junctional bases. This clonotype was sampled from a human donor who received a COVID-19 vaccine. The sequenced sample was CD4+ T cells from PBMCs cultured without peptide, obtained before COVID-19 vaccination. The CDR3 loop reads CASSYRWDRSDQPQHF. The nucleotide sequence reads TGTGCCAGCAGTTACAGGTGGGACAGGAGTGATCAGCCCCAGCATTTT.